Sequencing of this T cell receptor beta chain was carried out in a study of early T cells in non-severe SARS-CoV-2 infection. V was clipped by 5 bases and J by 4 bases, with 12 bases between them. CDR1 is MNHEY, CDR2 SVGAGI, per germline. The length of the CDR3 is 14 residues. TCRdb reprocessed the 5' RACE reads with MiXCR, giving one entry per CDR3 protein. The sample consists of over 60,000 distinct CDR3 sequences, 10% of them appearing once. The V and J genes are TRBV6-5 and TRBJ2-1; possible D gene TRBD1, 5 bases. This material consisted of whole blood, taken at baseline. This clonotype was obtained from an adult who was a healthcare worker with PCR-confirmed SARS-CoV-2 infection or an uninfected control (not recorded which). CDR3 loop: CASSKSRAYNEQFF. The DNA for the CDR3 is TGTGCCAGCAGTAAGTCCAGGGCGTACAATGAGCAGTTCTTC.